This entry features one TCR beta chain sequence. Other DNA sequences in the same sample also yield this CDR3. This entry comes from a study of blood T cell repertoires in COVID-19. As for the study in general: Sources were T cells, B-cell-depleted T cells, or PBMCs; the material itself was cDNA or gDNA.

CDR1 and CDR2 from the germline V gene are MDHEN and SYDVKM. The V and J ends lost 5 bases and 4 bases respectively, with 11 bases between them. The CDR3 totals 14 residues. Produced via immunoSEQ multiplex PCR; TCRdb's table is partial and in-frame only. The table includes a few hundred thousand clones, around 84% detected once. V is TRBV28 and J is TRBJ1-4, with a possible D match to TRBD1 (6 bases). This clonotype was sampled from a woman aged 40 to 50 with acute COVID-19. What was sequenced was PBMCs or T cells enriched from blood (not recorded which). CDR3: CASSLGALNEKLFF. The CDR3 DNA reads as TGTGCCAGCAGTCTGGGGGCGCTTAATGAAAAACTGTTTTTT.